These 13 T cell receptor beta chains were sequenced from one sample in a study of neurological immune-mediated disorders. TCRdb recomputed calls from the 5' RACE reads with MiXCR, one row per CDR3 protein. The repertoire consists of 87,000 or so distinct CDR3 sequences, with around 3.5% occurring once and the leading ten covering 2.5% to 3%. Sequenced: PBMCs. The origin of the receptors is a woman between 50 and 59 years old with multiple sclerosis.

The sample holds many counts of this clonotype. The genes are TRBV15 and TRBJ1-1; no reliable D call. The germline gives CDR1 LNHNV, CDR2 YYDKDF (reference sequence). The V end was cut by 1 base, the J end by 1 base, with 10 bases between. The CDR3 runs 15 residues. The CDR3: CATSRALSGNTEAFF. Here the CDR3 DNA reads TGTGCCACCAGCAGAGCCTTGTCAGGGAACACTGAAGCTTTCTTT.

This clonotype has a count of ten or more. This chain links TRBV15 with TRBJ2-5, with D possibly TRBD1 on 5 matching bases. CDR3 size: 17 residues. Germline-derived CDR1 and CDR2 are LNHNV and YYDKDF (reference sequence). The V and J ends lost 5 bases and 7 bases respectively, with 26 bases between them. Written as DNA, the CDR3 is TGTGCCACCAGCCCCCTATATACAGGAGTCGAGGAAATGACCCAGTACTTC. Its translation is CATSPLYTGVEEMTQYF. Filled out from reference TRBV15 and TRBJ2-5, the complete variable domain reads DAMVIQNPRYQVTQFGKPVTLSCSQTLNHNVMYWYQQKSSQAPKLLFHYYDKDFNNEADTPDNFQSRRPNTSFCFLDIRSPGLGDTAMYLCATSPLYTGVEEMTQYFGPGTRLLVL.

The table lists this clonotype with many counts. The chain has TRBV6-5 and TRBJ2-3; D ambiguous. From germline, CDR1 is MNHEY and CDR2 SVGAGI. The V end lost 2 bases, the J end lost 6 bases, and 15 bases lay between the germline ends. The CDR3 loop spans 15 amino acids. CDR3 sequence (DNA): TGTGCCAGCAGTTACATACGGGCCCGCCAGGATACGCAGTATTTT. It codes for CASSYIRARQDTQYF.

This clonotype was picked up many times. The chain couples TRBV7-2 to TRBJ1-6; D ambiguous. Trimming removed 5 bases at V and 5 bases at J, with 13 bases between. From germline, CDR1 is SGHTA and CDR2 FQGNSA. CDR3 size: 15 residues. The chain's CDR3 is CASSTPGQDNSPLHF. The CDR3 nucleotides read TGTGCCAGCAGCACTCCCGGTCAAGATAATTCACCCCTCCACTTT.

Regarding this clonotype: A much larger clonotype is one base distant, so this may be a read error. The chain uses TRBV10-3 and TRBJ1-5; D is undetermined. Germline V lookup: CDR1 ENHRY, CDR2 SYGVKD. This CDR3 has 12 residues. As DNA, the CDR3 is TGTGTCATCAGCGAGAAGGAACAGCCCCAGCATTTT. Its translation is CVISEKEQPQHF.

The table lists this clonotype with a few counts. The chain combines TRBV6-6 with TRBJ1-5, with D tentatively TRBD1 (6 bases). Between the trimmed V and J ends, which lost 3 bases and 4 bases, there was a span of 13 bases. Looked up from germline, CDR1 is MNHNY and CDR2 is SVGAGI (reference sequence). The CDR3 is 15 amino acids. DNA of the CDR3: TGTGCCAGCAGTTATCTAGGGGGAGGAAATCAGCCCCAGCATTTT. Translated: CASSYLGGGNQPQHF.

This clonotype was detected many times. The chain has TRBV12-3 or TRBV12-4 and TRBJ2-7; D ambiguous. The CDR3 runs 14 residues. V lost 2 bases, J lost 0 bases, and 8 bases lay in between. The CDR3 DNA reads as TGTGCCAGCAGTTTACTACGTAACTCCTACGAGCAGTACTTC. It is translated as CASSLLRNSYEQYF.

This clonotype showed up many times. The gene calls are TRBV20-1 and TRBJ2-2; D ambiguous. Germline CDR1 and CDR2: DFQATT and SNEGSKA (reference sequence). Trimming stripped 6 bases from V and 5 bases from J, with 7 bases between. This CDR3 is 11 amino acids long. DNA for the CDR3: TGCAGTGCCAAGGGAACCGGGGAGCTGTTTTTT. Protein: CSAKGTGELFF.

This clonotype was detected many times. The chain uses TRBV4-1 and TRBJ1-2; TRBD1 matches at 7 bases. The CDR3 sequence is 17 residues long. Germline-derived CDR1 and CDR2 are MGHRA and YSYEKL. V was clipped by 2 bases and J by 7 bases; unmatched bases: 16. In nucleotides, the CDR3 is TGCGCCAGCAGCCAATCCCGGACAGGACACGAGGTTCCTGGCTACACCTTC. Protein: CASSQSRTGHEVPGYTF.

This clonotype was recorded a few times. CDR3 protein: CATSDPGGGASEQFF. CDR3 coding DNA: TGTGCCACCAGTGACCCCGGGGGGGGTGCTTCTGAGCAGTTCTTC. The gene calls are TRBV24-1 and TRBJ2-1, with TRBD2 identical over 8 bases. V dropped 4 bases and J dropped 9; count of bases not matched to a gene: 10. The CDR3 covers 15 residues. CDR1 is KGHDR, CDR2 SFDVKD, per germline.

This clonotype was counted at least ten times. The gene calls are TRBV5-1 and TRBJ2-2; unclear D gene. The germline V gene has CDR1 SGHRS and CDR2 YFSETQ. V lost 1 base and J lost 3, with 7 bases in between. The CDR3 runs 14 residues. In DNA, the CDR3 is TGCGCCAGCAGCTTGCGCCTGGACACCGGGGAGCTGTTTTTT. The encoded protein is CASSLRLDTGELFF.

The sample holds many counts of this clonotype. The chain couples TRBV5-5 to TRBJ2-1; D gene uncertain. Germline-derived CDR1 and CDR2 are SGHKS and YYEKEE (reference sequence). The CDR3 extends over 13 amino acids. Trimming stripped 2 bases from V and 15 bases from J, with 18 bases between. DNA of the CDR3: TGTGCCAGCAGCTTAAGTACCTCTCCGGTAGTGTTCTTC. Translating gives CASSLSTSPVVFF.

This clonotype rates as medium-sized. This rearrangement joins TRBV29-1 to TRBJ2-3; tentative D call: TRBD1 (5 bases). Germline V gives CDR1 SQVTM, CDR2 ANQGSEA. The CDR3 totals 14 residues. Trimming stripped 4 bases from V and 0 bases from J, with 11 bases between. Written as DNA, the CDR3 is TGCAGCGTTGCCCCGACAGCTAGCACAGATACGCAGTATTTT. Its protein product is CSVAPTASTDTQYF.